This is a list of T cell receptor beta chains from one sample in a study of blood T cell repertoires in COVID-19. Sequencing was performed with immunoSEQ multiplex PCR; in TCRdb, only in-frame clones are kept and a portion is missing. Of about 170,000 clones listed, about 90% are singletons. Source material: PBMCs or T cells enriched from blood (not recorded which). The receptor source for this set is a woman between 45 and 60 years old who had recovered from COVID-19. Each CDR3 is given with its conserved first and last residue. Fields, in order: V gene, D gene, clone size, J gene, CDR3 DNA, CDR3 protein. The D gene is left open where the match is weak. For some rows the clone size is stated as once, few or many, or as a class when expanded; others skip it.

V: TRBV5-1; D: -; size: -; J: TRBJ2-7; DNA: TGCGCCAGCAGCCCCTCCCTCTACGAGCAGTACTTC; CDR3: CASSPSLYEQYF
V: TRBV9; D: -; size: -; J: TRBJ1-1; DNA: TGTGCCAGCAGCGTAGCGGCGGGTTTCACTGAAGCTTTCTTT; CDR3: CASSVAAGFTEAFF
V: TRBV7-9; D: -; size: -; J: TRBJ1-1; DNA: TGTGCCAGCAGCTTCCCCGGGGGGAGTATGAACACTGAAGCTTTCTTT; CDR3: CASSFPGGSMNTEAFF
V: TRBV19; D: TRBD1; size: few; J: TRBJ2-3; DNA: TGTGCCAGTAGTATCGTGGGAACAGGGGGGCAAGATACGCAGTATTTT; CDR3: CASSIVGTGGQDTQYF
V: TRBV6-1; D: -; size: -; J: TRBJ2-1; DNA: TGTGCCAGCAGTTATGGGGAGAGGAATGAGCAGTTCTTC; CDR3: CASSYGERNEQFF
V: TRBV5-1; D: TRBD1; size: -; J: TRBJ2-1; DNA: TGCGCCAGCAGCGAGGGGAGGGACAGGGGGCGAATTGAGCAGTTCTTC; CDR3: CASSEGRDRGRIEQFF
V: TRBV6-2/TRBV6-3; D: TRBD2; size: -; J: TRBJ2-1; DNA: TGTGCCAGCAGTTACCCTAGCGGGAGACGAAGCTCCTACAATGAGCAGTTCTTC; CDR3: CASSYPSGRRSSYNEQFF
V: TRBV7-9; D: -; size: -; J: TRBJ1-1; DNA: TGTGCCAGCAGCTTAGGGGGGAGGGACACTGAAGCTTTCTTT; CDR3: CASSLGGRDTEAFF
V: TRBV11-2; D: TRBD1; size: -; J: TRBJ2-3; DNA: TGTGCCAGCAGCTTCCGACGGACAGGGGCTATGGGGGATACGCAGTATTTT; CDR3: CASSFRRTGAMGDTQYF
V: TRBV18; D: -; size: once; J: TRBJ2-1; DNA: TGTGCCAGCTCACCACCACAGGGTTCCTACAATGAGCAGTTCTTC; CDR3: CASSPPQGSYNEQFF
V: TRBV7-9; D: -; size: -; J: TRBJ2-7; DNA: TGTGCCAGCAGCCAGGGAGGTTCCTACGAGCAGTACTTC; CDR3: CASSQGGSYEQYF
V: TRBV19; D: TRBD2; size: -; J: TRBJ2-2; DNA: TGTGCCAGTAGCCTGACTAGCGGGATAACCACCGGGGAGCTGTTTTTT; CDR3: CASSLTSGITTGELFF
V: TRBV7-2; D: -; size: -; J: TRBJ1-3; DNA: TGTGCCAGCAGCTTAGATGTAACAGGCTCTGGAAACACCATATATTTT; CDR3: CASSLDVTGSGNTIYF
V: TRBV2; D: TRBD2; size: -; J: TRBJ2-7; DNA: TGTGCCAGCACCTTACTAGCGGGAGGCTCCTACGAGCAGTACTTC; CDR3: CASTLLAGGSYEQYF
V: TRBV5-1; D: TRBD1; size: -; J: TRBJ1-1; DNA: TGCGCCAGCAGCTTGGAGGACAGGGGTGACACTGAAGCTTTCTTT; CDR3: CASSLEDRGDTEAFF
V: TRBV3-1/TRBV3-2; D: -; size: -; J: TRBJ2-2; DNA: TGTGCCAGCAGCCAAGATCGGCTAGCTCGGGAGCTGTTTTTT; CDR3: CASSQDRLARELFF
V: TRBV28; D: TRBD1; size: -; J: TRBJ1-2; DNA: TGTGCCAGCAGTTGGGGGACAGGGAAAAACTATGGCTACACCTTC; CDR3: CASSWGTGKNYGYTF
V: TRBV28; D: -; size: -; J: TRBJ2-7; DNA: TGTGCCAGCAGTTCCCCTGCCCAGGGAATGGCCTACGAGCAGTACTTC; CDR3: CASSSPAQGMAYEQYF
V: TRBV11-2; D: TRBD2; size: -; J: TRBJ2-7; DNA: TGTGCCAGCAGCTCAAAGCTTCTAGCGGGAGGGCCCTACGAGCAGTACTTC; CDR3: CASSSKLLAGGPYEQYF
V: TRBV4-1; D: -; size: -; J: TRBJ2-7; DNA: TGCGCCAGCAGCCCTACCCCCTATGGAGCGGTCTCCTACGAGCAGTACTTC; CDR3: CASSPTPYGAVSYEQYF
V: TRBV19; D: -; size: -; J: TRBJ1-1; DNA: TGTGCCAGTAGTATTCGAGGTTCATTCACTGAAGCTTTCTTT; CDR3: CASSIRGSFTEAFF
V: TRBV19; D: -; size: -; J: TRBJ2-3; DNA: TGTGCCAGTACCCGGACGGCGGGCCGGCGCACAGATACGCAGTATTTT; CDR3: CASTRTAGRRTDTQYF
V: TRBV11-2; D: -; size: -; J: TRBJ2-5; DNA: TGTGCCAGCAGCTTAGATCCGCTCAGGGCCCAAGAGACCCAGTACTTC; CDR3: CASSLDPLRAQETQYF
V: TRBV5-4; D: -; size: -; J: TRBJ2-7; DNA: TGTGCCAGCAGCTCCGCCCCAGGGAGACAAGGGGGAGAGCAGTACTTC; CDR3: CASSSAPGRQGGEQYF
V: TRBV5-1; D: -; size: -; J: TRBJ1-2; DNA: TGCGCCAGCAGCTTGTCGAGGGAGTATGGCTACACCTTC; CDR3: CASSLSREYGYTF
V: TRBV30; D: TRBD1; size: -; J: TRBJ1-1; DNA: TGTGCCTGGAAGGGGGACAGTTACACTGAAGCTTTCTTT; CDR3: CAWKGDSYTEAFF
V: TRBV10-3; D: -; size: -; J: TRBJ2-3; DNA: TGTGCCATCAGTGGGGGCGGGACCTGGGGAGATACGCAGTATTTT; CDR3: CAISGGGTWGDTQYF
V: TRBV24-1; D: TRBD1; size: -; J: TRBJ1-2; DNA: TGTGCCACCAGTGCTTCAGGGGGCGCCTATGGCTACACCTTC; CDR3: CATSASGGAYGYTF
V: TRBV3-1/TRBV3-2; D: -; size: -; J: TRBJ1-1; DNA: TGTGCCAGCAGCCAGGGGGCATACACTGAAGCTTTCTTT; CDR3: CASSQGAYTEAFF
V: TRBV30; D: -; size: -; J: TRBJ1-2; DNA: TGTGCCTGGAGTGTAACAAGCTATGGCTACACCTTC; CDR3: CAWSVTSYGYTF
V: TRBV9; D: TRBD2; size: -; J: TRBJ2-1; DNA: TGTGCCAGCAGCGCAGGGACTATCGGTGAGCAGTTCTTC; CDR3: CASSAGTIGEQFF
V: TRBV3-1/TRBV3-2; D: TRBD2; size: -; J: TRBJ2-3; DNA: TGTGCCAGCAGCCCTCGTGGGAGCGGGAGCTCAGATACGCAGTATTTT; CDR3: CASSPRGSGSSDTQYF
V: TRBV28; D: -; size: -; J: TRBJ1-1; DNA: TGTGCCAGCAGGAACTCGAACACTGAAGCTTTCTTT; CDR3: CASRNSNTEAFF
V: TRBV5-6; D: -; size: -; J: TRBJ2-7; DNA: TGTGCCAGCAGCCCAAACAGTCTACACGAGCAGTACTTC; CDR3: CASSPNSLHEQYF
V: TRBV29-1; D: TRBD1; size: once; J: TRBJ2-7; DNA: TGCAGCGGATCATCGGACAGGGCCCCCTACGAGCAGTACTTC; CDR3: CSGSSDRAPYEQYF
V: TRBV11-3; D: -; size: -; J: TRBJ2-1; DNA: TGTGCCAGCAGCTTATTTATCGGAGGTGAAAGAATCTACAATGAGCAGTTCTTC; CDR3: CASSLFIGGERIYNEQFF
V: TRBV6-5; D: -; size: -; J: TRBJ1-2; DNA: TGTGCCAGCAGTTTTTCTTTTAACTATGGCTACACCTTC; CDR3: CASSFSFNYGYTF
V: TRBV6-5; D: -; size: once; J: TRBJ2-7; DNA: TGTGCCAGCAGTTACTCAACTGGCGAGCAGTACTTC; CDR3: CASSYSTGEQYF
V: TRBV5-4; D: TRBD1; size: -; J: TRBJ1-1; DNA: TGTGCCAGCAGCCGGGGACAGGGGGGGAACACTGAAGCTTTCTTT; CDR3: CASSRGQGGNTEAFF
V: TRBV6-5; D: -; size: -; J: TRBJ1-1; DNA: TGTGCCAGCTTCTTCAGGAAGAACACTGAAGCTTTCTTT; CDR3: CASFFRKNTEAFF
V: TRBV11-2; D: -; size: -; J: TRBJ2-3; DNA: TGTGCCAGCAGCTTAGTTGGGCTATCCACAGATACGCAGTATTTT; CDR3: CASSLVGLSTDTQYF
V: TRBV5-1; D: TRBD1; size: -; J: TRBJ2-1; DNA: TGCGCCAGCAGCTTCGGGACAGGGGGCCCCCCTAGGAATGAGCAGTTCTTC; CDR3: CASSFGTGGPPRNEQFF
V: TRBV19; D: -; size: -; J: TRBJ1-1; DNA: TGTGGGGCAGGGCGAGGGAACACTGAAGCTTTCTTT; CDR3: CGAGRGNTEAFF
V: TRBV5-1; D: TRBD1; size: -; J: TRBJ1-2; DNA: TGCGCCAGCAGTATGGCCGGGACAGTCTATGGCTACACCTTC; CDR3: CASSMAGTVYGYTF
V: TRBV10-2; D: -; size: -; J: TRBJ1-1; DNA: TGCGCCAGCACCACTTCAGGGCAAGGCACTGAAGCTTTCTTT; CDR3: CASTTSGQGTEAFF
V: TRBV27; D: -; size: -; J: TRBJ2-1; DNA: TGTGCCAGCAGGGGGGCTAGTAGCAATGAGCAGTTCTTC; CDR3: CASRGASSNEQFF
V: TRBV24-1; D: TRBD1; size: -; J: TRBJ2-1; DNA: TGTGCCACCAGTGATTTGAATCCGGGACAGGGGTGGAATGAGCAGTTCTTC; CDR3: CATSDLNPGQGWNEQFF
V: TRBV6-5; D: TRBD2; size: -; J: TRBJ2-1; DNA: TGTGCCAGCAGCCTTCGGGACTACTACAATGAGCAGTTCTTC; CDR3: CASSLRDYYNEQFF